The rows below give T cell receptor beta chains drawn from one sample of a study of T cell repertoires in cytomegalovirus infection. TCRdb re-called the reads through MiXCR, storing one row per CDR3 protein. Here the sample spans 300,000 to 400,000 distinct CDR3 sequences, 29% being singletons. These receptors' targets are unknown. The material was cultured PBMCs, obtained from culture after CMV antigen stimulation. The receptor set was obtained from a human donor in good health (CMV status not recorded). Some clones in this sample may be carry-over from other donors' samples. Each CDR3 is given with its conserved first and last residue. The D gene is left open where the match is weak. Clone size, where shown, is once, few, many, or a class for clones that have expanded.

TRBV7-9	.	TRBJ1-5	TRBD1	CASSMGDRGNQPQHF	TGTGCCAGCAGCATGGGGGACAGGGGCAATCAGCCCCAGCATTTT
TRBV7-9	.	TRBJ2-7	TRBD2	CASSYSWGSGRGEQYF	TGTGCCAGCAGCTACTCTTGGGGTAGCGGGAGGGGCGAGCAGTACTTC
TRBV19	few	TRBJ2-3	.	CASRTGTAGPDTQYF	TGTGCCAGTAGGACAGGGACTGCAGGCCCAGATACGCAGTATTTT
TRBV10-3	few	TRBJ2-7	.	CAISGDGNYEQYF	TGTGCCATCAGTGGGGACGGGAACTACGAGCAGTACTTC
TRBV7-6	many	TRBJ1-6	.	CASSPEGSYNSPLHF	TGTGCCAGCAGCCCCGAGGGCTCCTATAATTCACCCCTCCACTTT
TRBV12-5	.	TRBJ2-3	TRBD2	CASGLALAGVTSDTQYF	TGTGCTAGTGGTTTGGCCCTAGCGGGGGTCACGTCAGATACGCAGTATTTT
TRBV12-3/TRBV12-4	once	TRBJ2-2	TRBD2	CASSWTSGSTGELFF	TGTGCCAGCAGTTGGACTAGCGGGAGCACCGGGGAGCTGTTTTTT
TRBV7-3	few	TRBJ1-1	TRBD1	CASRTTGGGGNTEAFF	TGTGCCAGCAGAACGACAGGGGGCGGAGGGAACACTGAAGCTTTCTTT
TRBV6-2/TRBV6-3	.	TRBJ2-5	.	CASSRRAESPRQETQYF	TGTGCCAGTTCAAGACGGGCGGAAAGCCCCCGACAAGAGACCCAGTACTTC
TRBV6-1	.	TRBJ2-2	.	CASSPRGPGELFF	TGTGCCAGCAGTCCGCGAGGCCCCGGGGAGCTGTTTTTT
TRBV2	.	TRBJ1-5	.	CASSGGAGRSNQPQHF	TGTGCCAGCAGTGGGGGGGCAGGGCGGAGCAATCAGCCCCAGCATTTT
TRBV9	.	TRBJ1-1	TRBD1	CASSGRGGTGVTEAFF	TGTGCCAGCAGCGGCCGGGGGGGGACAGGGGTGACTGAAGCTTTCTTT
TRBV6-1	few	TRBJ1-5	.	CATRGEVPGGQPQHF	TGTGCCACCCGGGGGGAGGTCCCTGGGGGACAGCCCCAGCATTTT
TRBV6-5	.	TRBJ1-1	TRBD1	CASSYPGQFGEAFF	TGTGCCAGCAGTTACCCGGGACAGTTTGGTGAAGCTTTCTTT
TRBV5-3	.	TRBJ1-1	.	CASSRGRGGTEAFF	TGTGCCAGCAGCCGAGGGAGGGGGGGGACTGAAGCTTTCTTT
TRBV15	few	TRBJ1-5	.	CATSRDRRQPQHF	TGTGCCACCAGCAGAGACCGACGGCAGCCCCAGCATTTT
TRBV7-9	.	TRBJ2-7	.	CASSLEGVGQRAYEQYF	TGTGCCAGCAGCTTAGAGGGAGTTGGACAGAGAGCCTACGAGCAGTACTTC
TRBV20-1	few	TRBJ1-5	.	CSARSGHQPQHF	TGCAGTGCCAGATCCGGGCATCAGCCCCAGCATTTT
TRBV28	.	TRBJ2-1	.	CASSPVTYEQFF	TGTGCCAGCAGTCCAGTGACTTATGAGCAGTTCTTC
TRBV7-9	.	TRBJ2-7	.	CASSPPIRDGSSYEQYF	TGTGCCAGCAGCCCTCCGATTAGGGACGGTAGCTCCTACGAGCAGTACTTC
TRBV27	.	TRBJ2-3	TRBD2	CASSFTSGRDTQYF	TGTGCCAGCAGTTTTACTAGCGGGAGGGATACGCAGTATTTT
TRBV4-2	few	TRBJ2-1	TRBD2	CASSQPSSGRTYNEQFF	TGTGCCAGCAGCCAGCCAAGTAGCGGGAGAACCTACAATGAGCAGTTCTTC
TRBV19	few	TRBJ1-5	.	CASSIGRGQPQHF	TGTGCCAGTAGTATTGGCAGGGGTCAGCCCCAGCATTTT
TRBV4-2	.	TRBJ2-7	TRBD1	CASSQDRGTTYEQYF	TGTGCCAGCAGCCAGGACAGGGGAACTACCTACGAGCAGTACTTC
TRBV7-8	.	TRBJ2-3	.	CASSVGGGDTQYF	TGTGCCAGCAGCGTCGGTGGAGGAGATACGCAGTATTTT
TRBV6-1	many	TRBJ1-4	.	CASSGTGSGEKLFF	TGTGCCAGCAGTGGAACAGGGTCGGGTGAAAAACTGTTTTTT
TRBV27	.	TRBJ2-1	TRBD2	CASSLPGGPHEQFF	TGTGCCAGCAGTTTACCGGGGGGGCCCCATGAGCAGTTCTTC
TRBV19	.	TRBJ1-4	.	CASSPSAWLINEKLFF	TGTGCCAGTAGTCCGTCCGCCTGGCTGATTAATGAAAAACTGTTTTTT
TRBV12-3/TRBV12-4	few	TRBJ1-5	TRBD1	CASSPGTANQPQHF	TGTGCCAGCAGTCCCGGGACAGCAAATCAGCCCCAGCATTTT
TRBV7-9	.	TRBJ1-1	.	CASSRMGMNTEAFF	TGTGCCAGCAGCCGCATGGGCATGAACACTGAAGCTTTCTTT
TRBV7-2	many	TRBJ2-1	TRBD2	CASSVGLAMISQFF	TGTGCCAGCAGCGTGGGACTAGCGATGATATCGCAGTTCTTC
TRBV7-9	.	TRBJ1-1	.	CASSWTERTEAFF	TGTGCCAGCAGCTGGACAGAGAGGACTGAAGCTTTCTTT
TRBV7-2	many	TRBJ2-1	TRBD2	CASTPGRETYNEQFF	TGTGCCAGCACCCCCGGGCGGGAGACCTACAATGAGCAGTTCTTC
TRBV2	few	TRBJ2-1	TRBD1	CASGEPGQGIYEQFF	TGTGCCAGCGGTGAGCCGGGACAGGGTATTTATGAGCAGTTCTTC
TRBV6-1	.	TRBJ1-2	.	CASTPGAAGGYTF	TGTGCCAGCACGCCGGGGGCGGCGGGTGGCTACACCTTC
TRBV7-3	many	TRBJ2-6	.	CASSSRQVPSGANVLTF	TGTGCCAGCAGCTCTCGACAGGTCCCCTCTGGGGCCAACGTCCTGACTTTC
TRBV12-3/TRBV12-4	.	TRBJ1-5	TRBD1	CASSLGRGHYNQPQHF	TGTGCCAGCAGTTTAGGCAGGGGGCACTACAATCAGCCCCAGCATTTT
TRBV7-9	.	TRBJ2-1	TRBD1	CASSPIWGQGFDEQFF	TGTGCCAGCAGCCCTATTTGGGGACAGGGGTTCGATGAGCAGTTCTTC
TRBV7-6	.	TRBJ2-3	TRBD1	CASSTRQGTTDTQYF	TGTGCCAGCAGCACCAGACAGGGGACAACAGATACGCAGTATTTT
TRBV5-4	few	TRBJ1-1	TRBD1	CASSFATGTGVPEAFF	TGTGCCAGCAGCTTTGCCACGGGGACAGGGGTCCCCGAAGCTTTCTTT
TRBV12-3/TRBV12-4	.	TRBJ1-4	.	CASRLNEKLFF	TGTGCCAGCAGGTTGAATGAAAAACTGTTTTTT
TRBV7-2	.	TRBJ2-7	.	CASSSYRQRSSYEQYF	TGTGCCAGCAGCTCATACCGACAGAGGAGCTCCTACGAGCAGTACTTC
TRBV6-2/TRBV6-3	many	TRBJ1-1	.	CASSPDSWVRAFF	TGTGCCAGCAGCCCGGATTCGTGGGTGCGGGCTTTCTTT
TRBV7-8	many	TRBJ2-1	.	CASSFPGSDSEQFF	TGTGCCAGCAGCTTCCCGGGGTCTGATTCTGAGCAGTTCTTC
TRBV12-3/TRBV12-4	.	TRBJ1-4	TRBD1	CASSLGDRSNEKLFF	TGTGCCAGCAGTTTAGGGGACAGGAGTAATGAAAAACTGTTTTTT
TRBV27	.	TRBJ1-2	.	CASSLGKNYGYTF	TGTGCCAGCAGTTTGGGGAAAAACTATGGCTACACCTTC
TRBV7-8	many	TRBJ1-1	.	CASSLGESHLGTEAFF	TGTGCCAGCAGCTTAGGGGAATCTCACCTGGGGACTGAAGCTTTCTTT
TRBV24-1	few	TRBJ2-2	TRBD2	CATSDTGTSGPLNTGELFF	TGTGCCACCAGTGATACCGGGACTAGCGGGCCTTTGAACACCGGGGAGCTGTTTTTT
TRBV7-3	.	TRBJ1-5	TRBD1	CASSLDSGGFNQPQHF	TGTGCCAGCAGCTTAGATTCAGGGGGCTTCAATCAGCCCCAGCATTTT
TRBV20-1	.	TRBJ2-3	TRBD2	CSARDGRVDTQYF	TGCAGTGCTAGAGATGGGAGGGTTGATACGCAGTATTTT
TRBV2	.	TRBJ2-1	.	CARRDAYNEQFF	TGCGCACGGCGAGACGCCTACAATGAGCAGTTCTTC
TRBV6-2/TRBV6-3	.	TRBJ1-1	TRBD1	CASSRTGVTSRTEAFF	TGTGCCAGCAGCAGGACAGGGGTGACCTCGCGAACTGAAGCTTTCTTT
TRBV6-9	.	TRBJ2-7	TRBD1	CASIQAWTGSYEQYF	TGTGCCAGCATCCAAGCATGGACAGGGTCCTACGAGCAGTACTTC
TRBV11-3	few	TRBJ2-1	.	CASSLDSTRQRYNEQFF	TGTGCCAGCAGCTTAGATTCCACGAGACAGAGATACAATGAGCAGTTCTTC